This T cell receptor beta chain stems from a study of OX40 agonist ivuxolimab in advanced cancers. The wider study: Dose-escalation patients were diagnosed with hepatocellular carcinoma, melanoma, renal cell cancer or head and neck cancer. Findings and caveats of the study: Averaging showed that CD8+ T cells had more expanded clones than CD4+ did.

On this clone: Its target is not known. The sample carries other DNA sequences with the same CDR3.

TCRdb's copy holds only in-frame clones and misses some; the assay was immunoSEQ multiplex PCR. The table has around 150,000 clones, more than 85% seen once; the top ten hold over 0.8%. Germline lookup yields CDR1 SGHRS and CDR2 YFSETQ. This CDR3 region has 14 residues. After removal of 4 bases from V and 5 bases from J, the junction contained 4 bases not matched to a gene. The receptor was isolated from an adult with an advanced solid tumor such as melanoma, head and neck, liver or kidney cancer. The chain employs TRBV5-1 and TRBJ2-2, with 8 bases aligning to TRBD1. Specimen: CD4+ or CD8+ T cells sorted from blood, collected in a trial of the OX40 agonist ivuxolimab. The CDR3 protein is CASSLGQGTGELFF. DNA for the CDR3: TGCGCCAGCAGCCTCGGACAGGGAACCGGGGAGCTGTTTTTT. Combining the CDR3 with reference TRBV5-1 and TRBJ2-2 gives the whole variable domain KAGVTQTPRYLIKTRGQQVTLSCSPISGHRSVSWYQQTPGQGLQFLFEYFSETQRNKGNFPGRFSGRQFSNSRSEMNVSTLELGDSALYLCASSLGQGTGELFFGEGSRLTVL.